This T cell receptor (beta chain) was sequenced in a study of shared clonotypes between healthy human individuals. CDR3 size: 10 residues. CDR1 is MGHDK, CDR2 SYGVNS, per germline. The ends were cut back, 4 bases at V and 4 bases at J, with 1 base in the middle. TCRdb's table, derived via immunoSEQ multiplex PCR, lists solely in-frame clones and lacks some. The sample gives about 79,000 clones, 60% to 70% of which show up once; about half is in the top ten. This TCR came from a man aged 25 to 40 in good health. What was sequenced was memory CD8+ T cells sorted from blood. Subset given: CD45RO+ cells pooled with CCR7-negative TemRA cells. The gene calls are TRBV25-1 and TRBJ2-5; D remains ambiguous. As DNA, the CDR3 is TGTGCCAGCAGTGGAGAGACCCAGTACTTC. The encoded protein is CASSGETQYF. Full variable domain (missing parts from reference TRBV25-1 and TRBJ2-5): EADIYQTPRYLVIGTGKKITLECSQTMGHDKMYWYQQDPGMELHLIHYSYGVNSTEKGDLSSESTVSRIRTEHFPLTLESARPSHTSQYLCASSGETQYFGPGTRLLVL.